Listed here are 23 T cell receptor beta chains from one sample, sequenced in a study of blood T cell repertoires in COVID-19. Sequencing was performed with immunoSEQ multiplex PCR; in TCRdb, only in-frame clones are kept and a portion is missing. The repertoire holds 45,000 to 65,000 clones, roughly nine tenths seen once, with roughly a tenth in the top ten. The sequencing input was peripheral blood. All receptors derive from a human donor with acute or convalescent COVID-19. The donor label of this sample is uncertain.

The rearrangement joins TRBV21-1 to TRBJ2-1; the table's D call of TRBD1 was not tested on the DNA. TRBV21-1 is shown as a pseudogene. CDR3 length equals 20 residues. CDR3 coding DNA: TGTGCCAGCAGCCTGAATGAGCACAGGGTTTCCCTCGCCACCGGCAATGAGCAGTTCTTC. Protein sequence: CASSLNEHRVSLATGNEQFF.

This sequence joins TRBV27 and TRBJ2-7, with TRBD2 matching over 8 bases. The CDR3 is 16 residues long. The germline gives CDR1 MNHEY, CDR2 SMNVEV (reference sequence). V gave up 2 bases and J gave up 1 base; unmatched junction bases: 7. The CDR3 is CASSLAGGDGSYEQYF. The CDR3 DNA follows: TGTGCCAGCAGTTTAGCGGGGGGAGACGGGTCCTACGAGCAGTACTTC.

The J gene is TRBJ1-2, the V gene TRBV10-2; 7 bases align to TRBD1. The V gene's germline CDR1 is WSHSY and CDR2 SAAADI. V lost 6 bases, J lost 6 bases, and 4 bases stayed unmatched. CDR3 length equals 12 residues. The CDR3 DNA follows: TGCGCCAGCAGGACAGGGTTCGATGGCTACACCTTC. Translating gives CASRTGFDGYTF.

V usage is TRBV27 and J usage is TRBJ1-4, with 9 bases aligning to TRBD1. The CDR3 extends over 14 amino acids. V lost 6 bases, J lost 8 bases, and 7 bases stayed unmatched. Germline CDR1 MNHEY, CDR2 SMNVEV (reference sequence). The CDR3 reads CASSPTGGVEKLFF. The DNA of the CDR3 is TGTGCCAGCAGCCCGACAGGGGGTGTGGAAAAACTGTTTTTT.

V usage is TRBV27 and J usage is TRBJ1-2; D not certain. CDR3 length: 14 amino acids. Trimming removed 3 bases at V and 2 bases at J, with 10 bases between. In germline, CDR1 is MNHEY, CDR2 SMNVEV (reference sequence). The DNA for the CDR3 is TGTGCCAGCAGTTTTAGGCAGAGGAACTATGGCTACACCTTC. Its translation is CASSFRQRNYGYTF.

DNA of the CDR3: TGTGCCAGCAGCTTTAGTTTTCAGGGGACCACCATCTCCTACAATGAGCAGTTCTTC. Translating it yields CASSFSFQGTTISYNEQFF. The chain combines TRBV7-8 with TRBJ2-1, with TRBD1 as a possible D gene (6 bases). The CDR3 has 19 amino acids. With 3 bases removed from V and 0 bases from J, the gap between germline ends came to 21 bases. The germline gives CDR1 SGHVS, CDR2 FQNEAQ.

This clone was found once. V usage is TRBV5-1 and J usage is TRBJ2-1; 12 bases are a match to TRBD2. The junction had 3 bases not matched to a gene; V was cut back by 6 bases and J by 2 bases. The CDR3 has 15 residues. Germline loops: CDR1 SGHRS, CDR2 YFSETQ. The CDR3 coding sequence is TGCGCCAGCACGAGGACTAGCGGGACCTACAATGAGCAGTTCTTC. This translates into CASTRTSGTYNEQFF.

The gene calls are TRBV5-1 and TRBJ2-2; the D gene is possibly TRBD2 (5 bases). Trimming took 1 base from V and 6 from J, leaving 13 bases between them. From germline, CDR1 is SGHRS and CDR2 YFSETQ. The CDR3 runs to 15 residues. The CDR3 nucleotides read TGCGCCAGCAGCTTGAAACCCGAGCGGTCCGGGGAGCTGTTTTTT. This translates into CASSLKPERSGELFF.

The CDR3 is CASSTSVRGAADTQYF. Here the CDR3 DNA reads TGTGCCAGCTCAACTTCTGTCAGGGGAGCGGCAGATACGCAGTATTTT. V usage is TRBV18 and J usage is TRBJ2-3; TRBD1 is a possible D gene (6 bases). CDR3 length equals 16 residues. V was pared by 5 bases and J by 4 bases, with 19 bases between. Germline CDR1 reads KGHSH; CDR2 reads LQKENI.

The chain combines TRBV18 with TRBJ2-4; D perhaps matches TRBD1 (5 bases). V was cut by 0 bases and J by 3 bases, with 6 bases left in between. Germline loops: CDR1 KGHSH, CDR2 LQKENI. The CDR3 totals 14 residues. The CDR3 sequence is CASSPPTVKNIQYF. The CDR3 DNA sequence: TGTGCCAGCTCACCACCGACAGTCAAAAACATTCAGTACTTC.

This rearrangement joins TRBV5-6 to TRBJ1-1, with a tentative D call TRBD1 (5 bases). V gave up 0 bases and J gave up 4 bases, with 13 bases separating them. The CDR3 spans 15 residues. Germline V gene lookup returns CDR1 SGHDT and CDR2 YYEEEE. CDR3 nucleotide sequence: TGTGCCAGCAGCTTGGGGTCGGCAGGGATCACTGAAGCTTTCTTT. Its translation is CASSLGSAGITEAFF.

V is TRBV5-6 and J is TRBJ2-2; D unclear. Trimming left V 4 bases short and J 1 base short, with 11 bases between. The V gene's germline CDR1 is SGHDT and CDR2 YYEEEE. The CDR3 has 15 amino acids. DNA for the CDR3: TGTGCCAGCAGCCCCCGGAGCAAGAACACCGGGGAGCTGTTTTTT. Translated, it gives CASSPRSKNTGELFF.

V is TRBV30 and J is TRBJ2-2; tentative D call: TRBD1 (5 bases). The CDR3 sequence is 13 residues long. Germline V CDR1 and CDR2: GTSNPN, SVGIG (reference sequence). The V end was cut by 5 bases, the J end by 2 bases, with 9 bases between. Written as DNA, the CDR3 is TGTGCCTGGGGGCAGGGAAACACCGGGGAGCTGTTTTTT. This codes for CAWGQGNTGELFF.

Many counts were recorded for this clone. V and J are TRBV4-1 and TRBJ2-2, with a weak D call TRBD2 (5 bases). The CDR3 is 15 amino acids. Germline loops: CDR1 MGHRA, CDR2 YSYEKL. Between the trimmed V and J ends, which lost 1 base and 4 bases, there was a span of 10 bases. The CDR3 reads CASSQAGKTTGELFF. The CDR3 DNA reads TGCGCCAGCAGCCAAGCGGGAAAAACCACCGGGGAGCTGTTTTTT.

The CDR3 loop reads CASSGGGRGEKLFF. As DNA, the CDR3 is TGTGCCAGCAGCGGAGGGGGTCGGGGTGAAAAACTGTTTTTT. The rearrangement uses TRBV9 and TRBJ1-4; D might be TRBD1 (6 bases). Per germline, CDR1 SGDLS and CDR2 YYNGEE. The V end was cut by 3 bases, the J end by 7 bases, with 13 bases between. CDR3 size: 14 residues. The complete variable domain, with remaining parts taken from reference TRBV9 and TRBJ1-4, reads DSGVTQTPKHLITATGQRVTLRCSPRSGDLSVYWYQQSLDQGLQFLIQYYNGEERAKGNILERFSAQQFPDLHSELNLSSLELGDSALYFCASSGGGRGEKLFFGSGTQLSVL.

The rearrangement uses TRBV30 and TRBJ2-5; 11 nucleotides agree with TRBD2. CDR1 is GTSNPN, CDR2 SVGIG, per germline (reference sequence). This CDR3 contains 14 residues. V lost 6 bases, J lost 5 bases, and 8 bases stayed unmatched. The CDR3 sequence is CACKPTSGVETQYF. Here the CDR3 DNA reads TGTGCCTGCAAGCCGACTAGCGGGGTTGAGACCCAGTACTTC.

The chain links TRBV24-1 to TRBJ2-7; no clear D. V was cut by 0 bases and J by 5 bases, with 19 bases left in between. Germline V CDR1 and CDR2: KGHDR, SFDVKD. This CDR3 has 17 residues. Here the CDR3 reads CATSDLQVAGSPHEQYV. The CDR3 nucleotides read TGTGCCACCAGTGATTTGCAGGTGGCAGGTTCCCCACACGAGCAGTACGTC.

The rearrangement joins TRBV9 to TRBJ1-4; 9 bases map to TRBD1. Losses at the gene ends were 4 bases for V and 8 bases for J; bases not matched to a gene: 6. The CDR3 runs 14 residues. The germline CDR1 and CDR2 sequences are SGDLS and YYNGEE. CDR3 in DNA: TGTGCCAGCAGCCGGACAGGGGCGGGGGAAAAACTGTTTTTT. This codes for CASSRTGAGEKLFF.

The rearrangement uses TRBV18 and TRBJ1-1, with 7 bases that match TRBD1. Per germline, CDR1 KGHSH and CDR2 LQKENI. The trim removed 6 bases at V and 1 base at J, leaving 8 bases unmatched. This CDR3 is 15 amino acids long. CDR3 in amino acids: CASSTDRPSNTEAFF. For the CDR3, the DNA is TGTGCCAGCTCCACGGACAGGCCATCGAACACTGAAGCTTTCTTT.

This clone was found a few times. The chain joins TRBV11-2 to TRBJ2-1; TRBD1 agrees at 10 bases. CDR1 and CDR2 from the germline V gene are SGHAT and FQNNGV. V lost 5 bases, J lost 5 bases, and 6 bases stayed unmatched. The CDR3 runs 15 residues. The CDR3 loop is CASSRDRGHDNEQFF. The CDR3 DNA is TGTGCCAGCAGCAGAGACAGGGGGCACGACAATGAGCAGTTCTTC. The full variable domain, its missing parts supplied by reference TRBV11-2 and TRBJ2-1, is EAGVAQSPRYKIIEKRQSVAFWCNPISGHATLYWYQQILGQGPKLLIQFQNNGVVDDSQLPKDRFSAERLKGVDSTLKIQPAKLEDSAVYLCASSRDRGHDNEQFFGPGTRLTVL.

This clone has just one count. The J gene is TRBJ2-1, the V gene TRBV7-2; TRBD1 might be the D (5 bases). V was trimmed by 1 base and J by 4 bases, leaving 20 bases between them. CDR3 length: 18 residues. Germline V CDR1 and CDR2: SGHTA, FQGNSA. The CDR3 sequence: CASSLDAFRAGRYNEQFF. The CDR3 DNA is TGTGCCAGCAGCTTAGATGCCTTTCGGGCAGGGCGATACAATGAGCAGTTCTTC.

This clone was picked up many times. J is TRBJ2-7 and V is TRBV28; maybe TRBD1 (5 bases). The CDR3 is 13 amino acids. Germline V gene lookup returns CDR1 MDHEN and CDR2 SYDVKM. Trimming stripped 5 bases from V and 7 bases from J, with 15 bases between. CDR3 residues: CASSTPGSGEQYV. CDR3 coding DNA: TGTGCCAGCAGTACCCCAGGGTCGGGTGAGCAGTACGTC.

CDR3 sequence: CAWSAGTAATQYF. CDR3 DNA sequence: TGTGCCTGGAGTGCAGGGACTGCAGCTACGCAGTATTTT. The gene calls are TRBV30 and TRBJ2-3; D is perhaps TRBD2 (6 bases). The germline V and J ends were trimmed by 1 base and 8 bases, with 13 bases remaining between them. The V gene's germline CDR1 is GTSNPN and CDR2 SVGIG (reference sequence). The CDR3 loop spans 13 amino acids. Full variable domain (outside the CDR3, taken from reference TRBV30 and TRBJ2-3): SQTIHQWPATLVQPVGSPLSLECTVEGTSNPNLYWYRQAAGRGLQLLFYSVGIGQISSEVPQNLSASRPQDRQFILSSKKLLLSDSGFYLCAWSAGTAATQYFGPGTRLTVL.